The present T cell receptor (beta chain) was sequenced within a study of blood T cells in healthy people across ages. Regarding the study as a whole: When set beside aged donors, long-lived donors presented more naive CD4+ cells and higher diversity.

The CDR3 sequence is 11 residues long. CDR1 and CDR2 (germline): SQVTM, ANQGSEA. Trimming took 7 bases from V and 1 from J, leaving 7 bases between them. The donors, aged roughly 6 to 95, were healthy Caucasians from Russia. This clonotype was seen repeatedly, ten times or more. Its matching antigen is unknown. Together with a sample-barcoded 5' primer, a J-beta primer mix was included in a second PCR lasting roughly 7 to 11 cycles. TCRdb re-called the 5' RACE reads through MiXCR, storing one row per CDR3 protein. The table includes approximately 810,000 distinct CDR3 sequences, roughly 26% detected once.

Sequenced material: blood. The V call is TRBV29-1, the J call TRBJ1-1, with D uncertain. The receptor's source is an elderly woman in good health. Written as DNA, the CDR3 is TGCAGCGCCGCTACGAACACTGAAGCTTTCTTT. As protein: CSAATNTEAFF.